Presented here are 8 T cell receptor beta chains from one specimen sequenced in a study of T cell responses to AZD1222 COVID-19 vaccine. Repertoires were generated with immunoSEQ multiplex PCR, while TCRdb's copy carries only in-frame clones and drops some. The table has 60,000 to 70,000 clones, approximately 85% seen once. Source: peripheral blood, taken on day 0 of AZD1222 vaccination. The receptors stem from an adult in good health.

The chain has TRBV5-1 and TRBJ1-4; no reliable D call. The CDR3 has 13 amino acids. Trimming shortened V by 4 bases and J by 8 bases, and 12 bases separated the two germline ends. The V gene's germline CDR1 is SGHRS and CDR2 YFSETQ. For the CDR3, the DNA is TGCGCCAGCAGCCCGCAGATTGAAGAAAAACTGTTTTTT. Its protein is CASSPQIEEKLFF.

The chain uses TRBV14 and TRBJ2-5; TRBD2 matches at 8 bases. V was pared by 1 base and J by 4 bases, with 5 bases of the junction left unmatched. Germline values: CDR1 SGHDN, CDR2 FVKESK. This CDR3 is built from 15 residues. CDR3 sequence (DNA): TGTGCCAGCAGCCAAGGGCTTGGACTAGCAGAGACCCAGTACTTC. It encodes CASSQGLGLAETQYF.

As DNA, the CDR3 is TGCGCCAGCAGCGCTCGGACAGTAACTAATGAAAAACTGTTTTTT. Its translation: CASSARTVTNEKLFF. The chain carries TRBV5-1 and TRBJ1-4, with a tentative D call TRBD1 (6 bases). This CDR3 region has 15 residues. Germline V gene data show CDR1 as SGHRS and CDR2 as YFSETQ. Trimming took 4 bases from V and 1 from J, leaving 11 bases between them.

J is TRBJ1-4 and V is TRBV29-1; TRBD1 matches at 8 bases. The CDR3 sequence is 15 residues long. Germline loops: CDR1 SQVTM, CDR2 ANQGSEA. With 7 bases clipped from V and 7 bases from J, the junction kept 14 bases outside the gene matches. In DNA form, the CDR3 reads TGCAGCGCATTTGTACCCGGGACAGGTTTTGAAAAACTGTTTTTT. Translation: CSAFVPGTGFEKLFF.

V gene TRBV19 combines with J gene TRBJ1-1, with D possibly being TRBD1 (5 bases). This CDR3 has 14 residues. Germline V lookup: CDR1 LNHDA, CDR2 SQIVND (reference sequence). V was pared by 0 bases and J by 2 bases, with 7 bases between. CDR3 sequence reads: CASSIDGGNTEAFF. The DNA of the CDR3 is TGTGCCAGTAGTATAGACGGGGGAAACACTGAAGCTTTCTTT.

The chain's CDR3 is CAWSVGGTAYEQYF. CDR3 DNA: TGTGCCTGGAGTGTGGGAGGGACCGCCTACGAGCAGTACTTC. This sequence joins TRBV30 and TRBJ2-7; 7 nucleotides line up with TRBD2. Germline trimming cut 0 bases from V and 2 bases from J; bases unmatched to any gene: 4. In germline, CDR1 is GTSNPN, CDR2 SVGIG (reference sequence). CDR3 length: 14 amino acids.

This clone was seen a handful of times. This rearrangement joins TRBV16 to TRBJ2-5, with 7 bases that match TRBD1. The CDR3 totals 14 residues. The J segment lost 5 bases and the V segment lost 5 bases, leaving 8 bases of the junction unmatched. Germline CDR1 is KGHSY and CDR2 is FQNENV. Written as DNA, the CDR3 is TGTGCCAGCAGCGACAGGGTGAATCGGGAGACCCAGTACTTC. Its translation is CASSDRVNRETQYF.

The chain has TRBV7-9 and TRBJ1-2, with D unresolved. V dropped 1 base and J dropped 4 bases, with 16 bases sitting between them. Germline V CDR1 and CDR2: SEHNR, FQNEAQ (reference sequence). This CDR3 is 16 amino acids long. This chain's CDR3 is CASSLGDGLGGYGYTF. CDR3 coding DNA: TGTGCCAGCAGCTTAGGTGACGGACTGGGAGGCTATGGCTACACCTTC.